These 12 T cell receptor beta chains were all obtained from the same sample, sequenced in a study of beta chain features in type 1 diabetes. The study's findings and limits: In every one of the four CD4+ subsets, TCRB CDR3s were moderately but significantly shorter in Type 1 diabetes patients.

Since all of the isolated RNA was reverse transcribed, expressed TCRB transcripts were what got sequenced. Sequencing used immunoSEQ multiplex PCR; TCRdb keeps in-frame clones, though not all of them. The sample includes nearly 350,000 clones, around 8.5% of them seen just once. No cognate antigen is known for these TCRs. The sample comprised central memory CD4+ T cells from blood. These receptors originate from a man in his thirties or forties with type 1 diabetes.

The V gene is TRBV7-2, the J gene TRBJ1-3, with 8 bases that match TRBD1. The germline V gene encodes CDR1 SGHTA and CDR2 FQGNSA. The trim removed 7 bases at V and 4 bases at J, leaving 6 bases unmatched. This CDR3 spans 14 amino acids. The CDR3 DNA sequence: TGTGCCAGCACCGCCGGACAGGGCGGAAACACCATATATTTT. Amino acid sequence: CASTAGQGGNTIYF. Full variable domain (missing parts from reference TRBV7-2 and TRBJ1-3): GAGVSQSPSNKVTEKGKDVELRCDPISGHTALYWYRQSLGQGLEFLIYFQGNSAPDKSGLPSDRFSAERTGGSVSTLTIQRTQQEDSAVYLCASTAGQGGNTIYFGEGSWLTVV.

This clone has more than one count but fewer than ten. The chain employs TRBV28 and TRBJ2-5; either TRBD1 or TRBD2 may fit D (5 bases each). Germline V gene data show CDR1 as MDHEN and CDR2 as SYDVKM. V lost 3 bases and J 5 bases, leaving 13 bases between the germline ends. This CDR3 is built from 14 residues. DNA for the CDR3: TGTGCCAGCAGTTTGTCCAGGGAGATGGAGACCCAGTACTTC. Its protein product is CASSLSREMETQYF.

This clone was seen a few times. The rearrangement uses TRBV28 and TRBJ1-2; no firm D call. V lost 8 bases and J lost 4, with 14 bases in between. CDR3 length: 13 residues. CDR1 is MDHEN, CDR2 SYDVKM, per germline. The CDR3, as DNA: TGTGCCAGCCAGTGGGGTGGAGTCTATGGCTACACCTTC. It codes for CASQWGGVYGYTF.

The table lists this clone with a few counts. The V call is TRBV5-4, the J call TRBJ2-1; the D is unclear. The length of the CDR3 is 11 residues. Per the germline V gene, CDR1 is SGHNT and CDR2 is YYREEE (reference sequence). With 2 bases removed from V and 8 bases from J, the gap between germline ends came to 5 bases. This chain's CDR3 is CASSFGDEQFF. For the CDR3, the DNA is TGTGCCAGCAGCTTCGGAGATGAGCAGTTCTTC.

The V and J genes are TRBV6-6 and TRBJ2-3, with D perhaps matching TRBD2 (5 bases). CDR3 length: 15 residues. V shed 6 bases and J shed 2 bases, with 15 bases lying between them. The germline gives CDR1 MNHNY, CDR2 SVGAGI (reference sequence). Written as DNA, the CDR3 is TGTGCCAGCAGCCCACGGGATAAGGACACAGATACGCAGTATTTT. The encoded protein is CASSPRDKDTDTQYF.

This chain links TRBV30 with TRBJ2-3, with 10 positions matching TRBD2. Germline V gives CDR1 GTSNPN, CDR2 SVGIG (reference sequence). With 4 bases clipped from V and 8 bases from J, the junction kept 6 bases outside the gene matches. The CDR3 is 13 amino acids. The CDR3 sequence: CAWTSGGAVTQYF. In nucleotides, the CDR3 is TGTGCCTGGACCAGCGGGGGGGCCGTTACGCAGTATTTT.

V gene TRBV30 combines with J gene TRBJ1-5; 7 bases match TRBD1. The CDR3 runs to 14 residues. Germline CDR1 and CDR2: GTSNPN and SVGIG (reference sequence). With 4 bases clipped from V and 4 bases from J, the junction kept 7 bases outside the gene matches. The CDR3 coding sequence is TGTGCCTGGAACTCTCAGACAGGGAATCAGCCCCAGCATTTT. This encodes CAWNSQTGNQPQHF.

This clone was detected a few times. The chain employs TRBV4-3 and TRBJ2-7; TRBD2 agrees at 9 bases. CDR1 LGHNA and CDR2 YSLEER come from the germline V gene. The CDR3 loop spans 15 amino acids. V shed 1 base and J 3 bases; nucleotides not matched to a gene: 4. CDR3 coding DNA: TGCGCCAGCAGCCAAGGACTAGCGGAGAACTACGAGCAGTACTTC. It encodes CASSQGLAENYEQYF.

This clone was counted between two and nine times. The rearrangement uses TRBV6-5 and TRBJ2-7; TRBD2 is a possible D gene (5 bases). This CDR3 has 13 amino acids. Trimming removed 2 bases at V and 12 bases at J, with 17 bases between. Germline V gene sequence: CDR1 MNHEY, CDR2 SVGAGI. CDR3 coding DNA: TGTGCCAGCAGTTACACCTCTCGGGGTAAGGCGTACTTC. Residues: CASSYTSRGKAYF.

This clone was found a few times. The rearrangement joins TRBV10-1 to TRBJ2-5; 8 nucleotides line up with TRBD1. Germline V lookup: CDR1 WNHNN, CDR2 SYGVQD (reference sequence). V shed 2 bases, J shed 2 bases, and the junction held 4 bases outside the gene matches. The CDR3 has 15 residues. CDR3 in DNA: TGCGCCAGCAGTGAGGGACAGGGCCATCAAGAGACCCAGTACTTC. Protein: CASSEGQGHQETQYF.

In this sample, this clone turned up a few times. The CDR3 DNA sequence: TGTGCCAGCTCACTTCGGGACTCAGGAGAAAAACTGTTTTTT. Translating gives CASSLRDSGEKLFF. V usage is TRBV18 and J usage is TRBJ1-4; tentatively, D is TRBD1 (5 bases). V lost 4 bases and J 8 bases, leaving 14 bases between the germline ends. The germline V gene has CDR1 KGHSH and CDR2 LQKENI. CDR3 size: 14 residues.

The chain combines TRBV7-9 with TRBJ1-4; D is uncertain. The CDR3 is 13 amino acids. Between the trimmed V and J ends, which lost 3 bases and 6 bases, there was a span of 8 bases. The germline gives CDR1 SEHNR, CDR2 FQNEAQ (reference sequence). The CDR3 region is CASSFGRYEKLFF. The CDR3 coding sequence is TGTGCCAGCAGCTTCGGACGCTATGAAAAACTGTTTTTT.